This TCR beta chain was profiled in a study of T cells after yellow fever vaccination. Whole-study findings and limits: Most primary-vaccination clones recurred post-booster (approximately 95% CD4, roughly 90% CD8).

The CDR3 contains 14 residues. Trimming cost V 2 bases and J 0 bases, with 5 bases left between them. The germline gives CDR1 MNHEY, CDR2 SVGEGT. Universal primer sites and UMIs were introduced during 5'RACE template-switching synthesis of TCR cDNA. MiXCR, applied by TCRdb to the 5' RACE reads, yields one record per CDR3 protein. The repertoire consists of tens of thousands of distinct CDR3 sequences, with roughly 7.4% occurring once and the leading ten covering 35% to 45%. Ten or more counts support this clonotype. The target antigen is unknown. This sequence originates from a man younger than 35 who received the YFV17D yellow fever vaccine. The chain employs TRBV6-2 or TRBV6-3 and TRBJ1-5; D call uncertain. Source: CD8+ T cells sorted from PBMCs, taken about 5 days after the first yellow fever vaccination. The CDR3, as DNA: TGTGCCAGCAGTTACGGGGATAGCAATCAGCCCCAGCATTTT. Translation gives CASSYGDSNQPQHF.